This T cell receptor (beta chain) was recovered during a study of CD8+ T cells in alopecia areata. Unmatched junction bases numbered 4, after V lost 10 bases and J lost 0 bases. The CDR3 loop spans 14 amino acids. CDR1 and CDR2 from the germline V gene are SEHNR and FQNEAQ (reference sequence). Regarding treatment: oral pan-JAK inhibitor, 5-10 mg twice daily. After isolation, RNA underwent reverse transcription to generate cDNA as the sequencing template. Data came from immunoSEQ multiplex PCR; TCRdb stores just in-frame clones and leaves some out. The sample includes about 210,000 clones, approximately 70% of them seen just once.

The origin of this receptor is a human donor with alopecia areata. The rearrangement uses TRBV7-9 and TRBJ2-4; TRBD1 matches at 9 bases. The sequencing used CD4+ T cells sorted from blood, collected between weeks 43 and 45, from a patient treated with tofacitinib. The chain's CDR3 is CATSDRGAKNIQYF. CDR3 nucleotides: TGTGCCACCTCGGACAGGGGAGCCAAAAACATTCAGTACTTC.